This T cell receptor beta chain was identified in a study of beta chain features in type 1 diabetes. Study-level background: The patients were much like the healthy donors in age, gender and cell yields.

Reverse transcription of all isolated RNA meant that expressed TCRB transcripts were sequenced. The data were produced by immunoSEQ multiplex PCR, yet TCRdb's version contains in-frame clones alone and is incomplete. The profile shows roughly 500,000 clones, 10% to 12% of them singletons. Details on this clone: Its antigen is not known.

Broader study findings: TCRB CDR3s were moderately but significantly shorter in Type 1 diabetes patients in all four CD4+ subsets.

V dropped 7 bases and J dropped 4; count of bases not matched to a gene: 5. The germline gives CDR1 SQVTM, CDR2 ANQGSEA. This CDR3 has 12 residues. Sequenced: naive CD4+ T cells from blood. This clonotype was obtained from a woman aged 18-29 years in good health. This rearrangement joins TRBV29-1 to TRBJ2-5, with 8 bases identical to TRBD2. The CDR3 nucleotides read TGCAGCGGCGGACTAGCCACAGAGACCCAGTACTTC. It codes for CSGGLATETQYF.